The 10 T cell receptor beta chains listed next were all sequenced from one sample in a study of spatial heterogeneity in lung cancer. Noted time point: sample taken at primary tumor resection. TCRdb reanalysed the 5' RACE reads using MiXCR and keeps one entry per CDR3 protein. The table shows 10,000 to 15,000 distinct CDR3 sequences, with around 3.7% occurring only once. The sequencing used PBMCs, collected at surgery. These receptors all stem from a male donor with early-stage non-small cell lung cancer.

J is TRBJ2-3 and V is TRBV12-3 or TRBV12-4; 15 bases fit TRBD2. This CDR3 comprises 19 residues. With V trimmed by 5 bases and J by 3 bases, 12 bases remained unmatched. DNA of the CDR3: TGTGCCAGCAGTCCGAACCCGGGACTAGCGGGAGGTGGGACAGATACGCAGTATTTT. Amino acids: CASSPNPGLAGGGTDTQYF.

Many counts were recorded for this clonotype. CDR3 in amino acids: CAISEWGRGGPNTGELFF. CDR3 sequence (DNA): TGTGCCATCAGTGAGTGGGGTCGGGGAGGGCCGAACACCGGGGAGCTGTTTTTT. V and J are TRBV10-3 and TRBJ2-2, with 7 positions matching TRBD2. Germline V gene data show CDR1 as ENHRY and CDR2 as SYGVKD. V lost 1 base, J lost 0 bases, and 8 bases stayed unmatched. The CDR3 is 18 residues long.

This clonotype was detected many times. The V and J genes are TRBV7-2 and TRBJ2-7; D remains ambiguous. V was shortened by 3 bases and J by 3 bases, with 15 bases between the two germline ends. Germline-derived CDR1 and CDR2 are SGHTA and FQGNSA. This CDR3 has 15 residues. The CDR3 DNA sequence: TGTGCCAGCAGCTTGGATCTAGGGAACGTCTACGAGCAGTACTTC. Its translation is CASSLDLGNVYEQYF.

In this sample, this clonotype turned up many times. This chain connects TRBV3-1 to TRBJ2-7; TRBD2 might be the D (6 bases). Germline CDR1 reads LGHDT; CDR2 reads YNNKEL (reference sequence). Between the trimmed V and J ends, which lost 6 bases and 0 bases, there was a span of 9 bases. The CDR3 contains 13 residues. The CDR3 sequence is CASRAGLSYEQYF. As DNA, the CDR3 is TGTGCCAGCAGGGCGGGACTCTCCTACGAGCAGTACTTC.

This clonotype was seen repeatedly, ten times or more. The chain couples TRBV4-1 to TRBJ2-5; TRBD2 matches at 9 bases. In germline, CDR1 is MGHRA, CDR2 YSYEKL. The CDR3 sequence is 17 residues long. Losses at the gene ends were 0 bases for V and 3 bases for J; bases not matched to a gene: 8. The CDR3 loop is CASSQEAGGGNEETQYF. The CDR3 bases are TGCGCCAGCAGCCAAGAAGCGGGAGGTGGAAATGAAGAGACCCAGTACTTC.

This clonotype has a count of ten or more. The genes are TRBV9 and TRBJ2-2; D is unresolved. The V end was cut by 0 bases, the J end by 2 bases, with 2 bases between. CDR1 is SGDLS, CDR2 YYNGEE, per germline. This CDR3 spans 13 amino acids. The chain's CDR3 is CASSVDNTGELFF. The CDR3 DNA follows: TGTGCCAGCAGCGTAGACAACACCGGGGAGCTGTTTTTT.

This clonotype was counted ten times or more. The chain carries TRBV6-6 and TRBJ1-5, with D possibly TRBD1 on 5 matching bases. There are 14 residues in the CDR3. V lost 6 bases to trimming and J lost 5 bases, with 14 bases between them. CDR1 is MNHNY, CDR2 SVGAGI, per germline (reference sequence). CDR3 nucleotide sequence: TGTGCCAGCAGCTTACCAGGGAGATATCAGCCCCAGCATTTT. It translates to CASSLPGRYQPQHF.

This clonotype has at least ten counts. The chain has TRBV29-1 and TRBJ1-4; D unclear. CDR3 length: 12 amino acids. The V gene's germline CDR1 is SQVTM and CDR2 ANQGSEA. V was shortened by 7 bases and J by 8 bases, with 14 bases between the two germline ends. The CDR3 coding sequence is TGCAGCGCCTCGGACGAGGGCGAAAAACTGTTTTTT. Translated, it gives CSASDEGEKLFF.

The chain uses TRBV7-9 and TRBJ1-1; D might be TRBD1 (5 bases). The germline V and J ends were trimmed by 6 bases and 1 base, with 9 bases remaining between them. The germline gives CDR1 SEHNR, CDR2 FQNEAQ (reference sequence). This CDR3 contains 13 residues. CDR3 sequence reads: CASRPRENTEAFF. The CDR3 DNA is TGTGCCAGCAGACCCAGGGAGAACACTGAAGCTTTCTTT.

The chain recombines TRBV6-2 or TRBV6-3 with TRBJ2-7, with unresolved D. CDR3 length: 13 residues. Germline values: CDR1 MNHEY, CDR2 SVGEGT. V lost 5 bases to trimming and J lost 6 bases, with 14 bases between them. The DNA for the CDR3 is TGTGCCAGCAGTCCTACCCTGGGAACCGAGCAGTACTTC. The encoded protein is CASSPTLGTEQYF.